The rows below give T cell receptor beta chains drawn from one sample of a study of identifying expanded T cells in peripheral blood. Profiled with immunoSEQ multiplex PCR; TCRdb holds only in-frame clones, not every one. The profile shows 75,000 to 90,000 clones, around 90% of them singletons. The sequencing input was blood. These receptor sequences come from a person aged 18 to 70 in good health. CDR3s include the opening cysteine and the closing phenylalanine or tryptophan. A D gene is named only where the DNA matches it firmly. For some rows the clone size is stated as once, few or many, or as a class when expanded; others skip it.

J gene	clone size	V gene	D gene	CDR3 protein	CDR3 DNA
TRBJ2-2	NA	TRBV11-3	NA	CASSLRTAVDAGELFF	TGTGCCAGCAGCTTAAGGACAGCAGTGGACGCCGGGGAGCTGTTTTTT
TRBJ1-1	NA	TRBV4-1	NA	CASSQGTRNTEAFF	TGCGCCAGCAGCCAGGGGACACGGAACACTGAAGCTTTCTTT
TRBJ2-3	NA	TRBV5-4	TRBD2	CASSLGRGAWYF	TGTGCCAGCAGCTTAGGGCGGGGGGCCTGGTATTTT
TRBJ2-1	NA	TRBV19	TRBD1	CASSIDRGAPIPYNEQFF	TGTGCCAGTAGTATCGACAGGGGCGCACCAATCCCATACAATGAGCAGTTCTTC
TRBJ1-2	NA	TRBV6-5	NA	CASRGGYGYTF	TGTGCCAGCCGAGGGGGTTATGGCTACACCTTC
TRBJ2-5	NA	TRBV6-5	TRBD2	CASSLGTSEETQYF	TGTGCCAGCAGTTTAGGGACTAGCGAGGAGACCCAGTACTTC
TRBJ2-1	NA	TRBV7-9	NA	CASSLVRRNEQFF	TGTGCCAGCAGCTTAGTTAGGAGGAATGAGCAGTTCTTC
TRBJ2-1	few	TRBV7-3	NA	CASSLTGGNYNEQFF	TGTGCCAGCAGCTTAACTGGCGGGAACTACAATGAGCAGTTCTTC
TRBJ1-1	NA	TRBV19	TRBD1	CASSEWTGGYTEAFF	TGTGCCAGTAGTGAATGGACAGGGGGATACACTGAAGCTTTCTTT
TRBJ2-3	NA	TRBV5-1	NA	CASSLVSGGTDTQYF	TGCGCCAGCAGCTTGGTTTCCGGGGGCACAGATACGCAGTATTTT
TRBJ2-7	NA	TRBV5-5	NA	CASSFRGTNYEQYF	TGTGCCAGCAGCTTCCGAGGTACCAACTACGAGCAGTACTTC
TRBJ2-1	NA	TRBV11-3	TRBD1	CASSSSGDRAEQFF	TGTGCCAGCAGCTCTTCAGGGGACAGGGCTGAGCAGTTCTTC
TRBJ2-3	NA	TRBV7-3	TRBD2	CASSLGTSLTDTQYF	TGTGCCAGCAGCTTAGGGACTAGTCTGACAGATACGCAGTATTTT
TRBJ1-5	NA	TRBV30	NA	CAWSVLDGASQPQHF	TGTGCCTGGAGTGTACTGGACGGCGCTTCTCAGCCCCAGCATTTT
TRBJ2-2	once	TRBV11-3	NA	CASSLFSGELFF	TGTGCCAGCAGCCTATTTTCCGGGGAGCTGTTTTTT